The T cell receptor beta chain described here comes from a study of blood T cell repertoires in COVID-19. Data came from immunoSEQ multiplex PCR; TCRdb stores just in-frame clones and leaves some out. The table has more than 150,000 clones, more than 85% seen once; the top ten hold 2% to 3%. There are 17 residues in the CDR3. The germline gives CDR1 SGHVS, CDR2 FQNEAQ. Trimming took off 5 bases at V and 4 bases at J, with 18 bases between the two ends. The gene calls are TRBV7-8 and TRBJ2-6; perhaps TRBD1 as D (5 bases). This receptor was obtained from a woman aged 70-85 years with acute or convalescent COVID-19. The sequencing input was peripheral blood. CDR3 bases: TGTGCCAGCAGCCAACGACAGTCCTCTCTGGGGGCCAACGTCCTGACTTTC. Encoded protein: CASSQRQSSLGANVLTF.